This T cell receptor (beta chain) was sequenced during a study of blood T cell repertoires in COVID-19. The CDR3 is 16 amino acids. V shed 0 bases, J shed 4 bases, and the junction held 5 bases outside the gene matches. Generated by immunoSEQ multiplex PCR, the TCRdb table keeps only in-frame clones and is missing some. The repertoire has approximately 210,000 clones, approximately 90% of them found once; the top ten carry approximately 1.2%. This TCR was sampled from a man between 25 and 39 years old with acute or convalescent COVID-19. The V call is TRBV23-1, the J call TRBJ1-4, with 7 bases lining up with TRBD1. TRBV23-1 is an ORF, and what it does is uncertain. Material for sequencing was peripheral blood. CDR3 DNA sequence: TGCGCCAGCAGTCAATCGGACAGGCCGGATAATGAAAAACTGTTTTTT. Its translation: CASSQSDRPDNEKLFF.